The following is a T cell receptor beta chain sequence with its context. The antigen is not known. CDR3 and TCR beta VDJ profiling relied on genomic DNA as the template. TCRdb reanalysed the reads using MiXCR and keeps one entry per CDR3 protein. The sample has approximately 150,000 distinct CDR3 sequences; roughly 48% are singletons. CD8+CD57+ cell expansion, shown by flow cytometry, had occurred in the patients selected for sequencing. Each of the patients presented with severe acquired aplastic anemia. Patients were treatment-naive when blood was sampled. V lost 6 bases and J lost 2; bases outside the gene matches: 6. This CDR3 contains 14 residues. Germline CDR1 reads LGHDT; CDR2 reads YNNKEL (reference sequence). This sample stems from a study of CD8+CD57+ T cells in acquired aplastic anemia. Study in general: Each DNA sample taken from sorted CD4+ and CD8+ cells came to about 3.2 ug on average.

Study-level findings and limits: Found in both controls and patients were some 31 CD8+ CDR3 sequences.

This rearrangement joins TRBV3-1 to TRBJ1-1; 7 bases line up with TRBD1. Sequenced sample: sorted CD4+, CD8+, or CD8+CD57+ T cells (not recorded which) from PBMCs. This sequence was found in a human donor with aplastic anemia. The CDR3 loop is CASRRQGGNTEAFF. CDR3 nucleotide sequence: TGTGCCAGCAGGCGACAGGGAGGTAACACTGAAGCTTTCTTT.